The 5 T cell receptor beta chains given below trace back to one sample, sequenced in a study of regulatory T cells in long-lasting Graves disease. Both iRepertoire HTBI primers and Arm-PCR of CDR3 regions were used to build the TCR beta libraries. From the multiplex PCR reads, TCRdb called clonotypes with MiXCR, one entry per CDR3 protein. The repertoire holds 450,000 to 650,000 distinct CDR3 sequences, with 15% to 20% as singletons. Documented time point: newly diagnosed GD, antithyroid drugs for less than 3 months. Isolated PBMC RNA provided the starting material for the TCR library. The same sample was also studied in work on T cells in Graves' hyperthyroidism and ophthalmopathy.

The sequenced sample was peripheral blood mononuclear cells (PBMCs), obtained at new diagnosis, from a patient treated with antithyroid drugs. The receptor source for this set is a woman between 40 and 65 years old with Graves disease.

This clonotype was detected many times. This chain joins TRBV10-1 and TRBJ2-3; 10 nucleotides align to TRBD1. CDR1 is WNHNN, CDR2 SYGVQD, per germline (reference sequence). With 3 bases clipped from V and 3 bases from J, the junction kept 6 bases outside the gene matches. CDR3 length: 16 residues. In DNA, the CDR3 is TGCGCCAGCAGTGAATCGACAGGGGGCTGGACAGATACGCAGTATTTT. This encodes CASSESTGGWTDTQYF.

This clonotype was observed a few times. V usage is TRBV4-1 and J usage is TRBJ1-4; no clear D. The CDR3 loop spans 16 amino acids. The germline V gene has CDR1 MGHRA and CDR2 YSYEKL. Trimming shortened V by 2 bases and J by 4 bases, and 14 bases separated the two germline ends. The CDR3: CASSQSFRAHNEKLFF. Written as DNA, the CDR3 is TGCGCCAGCAGCCAATCCTTCCGGGCACATAATGAAAAACTGTTTTTT.

The V gene is TRBV7-9, the J gene TRBJ2-2; 8 nucleotides match TRBD1. CDR1 and CDR2 from the germline V gene are SEHNR and FQNEAQ (reference sequence). V was clipped by 2 bases and J by 4 bases; unmatched bases: 3. The CDR3 consists of 15 residues. The DNA of the CDR3 is TGTGCCAGCAGCTTAAGACAGGGGATCACCGGGGAGCTGTTTTTT. Protein sequence: CASSLRQGITGELFF.

This clonotype was seen at least ten times. The chain is built from TRBV30 and TRBJ2-7; 7 bases are a match to TRBD2. V lost 2 bases and J lost 3; bases outside the gene matches: 1. CDR1 and CDR2 (germline): GTSNPN, SVGIG (reference sequence). The CDR3 spans 12 residues. The CDR3 protein is CAWSWGGYEQYF. CDR3 nucleotides: TGTGCCTGGAGTTGGGGGGGCTACGAGCAGTACTTC.

A few counts support this clonotype. V gene TRBV11-2 combines with J gene TRBJ1-4; a weak D match, TRBD1 (6 bases). Germline CDR1 and CDR2: SGHAT and FQNNGV. V was trimmed by 5 bases and J by 8 bases, leaving 15 bases between them. The CDR3 runs to 14 residues. CDR3 in amino acids: CASSPRTATEKLFF. DNA of the CDR3: TGTGCCAGCAGCCCCCGGACAGCAACCGAAAAACTGTTTTTT.